Presented here are 19 T cell receptor beta chains from one specimen sequenced in a study of control samples from healthy donors and cancer patients. Sequencing used immunoSEQ multiplex PCR; TCRdb keeps in-frame clones, though not all of them. This sample carries about 140,000 clones, 70% to 90% of them seen once, and the ten largest clones take 1.5% to 2%. The sample was blood. These receptors were obtained from a man in his late teens or twenties in good health.

The genes are TRBV27 and TRBJ2-1; 8 nucleotides line up with TRBD1. The CDR3 is 17 amino acids. Germline V gene data show CDR1 as MNHEY and CDR2 as SMNVEV (reference sequence). V lost 5 bases and J lost 1; bases outside the gene matches: 10. The CDR3 coding sequence is TGTGCCAGCAGTATAGCGACCGGACAGGGTTCCTACAATGAGCAGTTCTTC. This gives the protein CASSIATGQGSYNEQFF.

The rearrangement joins TRBV27 to TRBJ2-3, with D maybe TRBD1 (6 bases). The CDR3 runs 14 residues. The V end lost 6 bases, the J end lost 5 bases, and 15 bases lay between the germline ends. Germline V gene lookup returns CDR1 MNHEY and CDR2 SMNVEV (reference sequence). The CDR3 DNA reads TGTGCCAGCAGATACGACAGGAGAATAGATACGCAGTATTTT. Translated, it gives CASRYDRRIDTQYF.

This clone was seen a handful of times. This chain joins TRBV2 and TRBJ1-2; TRBD1 might be the D (5 bases). The CDR3 is 14 residues long. Germline CDR1 reads SNHLY; CDR2 reads FYNNEI. The V gene lost 1 base and the J gene lost 7 bases, with 13 bases spanning the gap. As DNA, the CDR3 is TGTGCCAGCAGTGAAGTTCGTACAGGTACTGGCTACACCTTC. It yields the protein CASSEVRTGTGYTF.

CDR3 region: CASSEDRGAYGYTF. CDR3 DNA: TGTGCCAGCTCGGAGGACAGGGGGGCCTATGGCTACACCTTC. This rearrangement joins TRBV18 to TRBJ1-2; 10 bases agree with TRBD1. J was trimmed by 4 bases and V by 6 bases; bases with no gene match: 5. Germline CDR1 and CDR2: KGHSH and LQKENI. CDR3 length equals 14 residues.

The chain carries TRBV19 and TRBJ1-2; unclear D gene. The CDR3 is made up of 13 amino acids. Trimming removed 5 bases at V and 8 bases at J, with 15 bases between. Per the germline V gene, CDR1 is LNHDA and CDR2 is SQIVND (reference sequence). The CDR3 DNA follows: TGTGCCAGTAGTGTAAAACTCTTAGTAGGCTACACCTTC. As protein: CASSVKLLVGYTF. Variable domain in full (rest from reference TRBV19 and TRBJ1-2): DGGITQSPKYLFRKEGQNVTLSCEQNLNHDAMYWYRQDPGQGLRLIYYSQIVNDFQKGDIAEGYSVSREKKESFPLTVTSAQKNPTAFYLCASSVKLLVGYTFGSGTRLTVV.

V gene TRBV12-3 or TRBV12-4 combines with J gene TRBJ1-2, with no clear D. The CDR3 has 13 amino acids. The V gene lost 6 bases and the J gene lost 5 bases, with 13 bases spanning the gap. The CDR3 here is CASSLPDLYGYTF. CDR3 bases: TGTGCCAGCAGCCTCCCCGACCTTTATGGCTACACCTTC.

In this sample, this clone turned up once. The CDR3 DNA reads as TGTGCCAGCGCACGGGGTCCCGGGGAGCTGTTTTTT. Its translation is CASARGPGELFF. V gene TRBV2 combines with J gene TRBJ2-2; D is possibly TRBD2 (5 bases). Between the trimmed V and J ends, which lost 8 bases and 6 bases, there was a span of 10 bases. The CDR3 is made up of 12 amino acids. The germline V gene encodes CDR1 SNHLY and CDR2 FYNNEI.

The chain uses TRBV29-1 and TRBJ2-7, with D perhaps matching TRBD2 (7 bases). CDR3 size: 13 residues. Trimming removed 3 bases at V and 6 bases at J, with 15 bases between. The germline CDR1 and CDR2 sequences are SQVTM and ANQGSEA. The CDR3 DNA reads as TGCAGCGTTGACCCAGGTGGGGGGGCCGAGCAGTACTTC. It codes for CSVDPGGGAEQYF.

The chain carries TRBV7-2 and TRBJ2-3; 8 nucleotides agree with TRBD1. Germline trimming cut 5 bases from V and 0 bases from J; bases unmatched to any gene: 7. The CDR3 totals 16 residues. Per the germline V gene, CDR1 is SGHTA and CDR2 is FQGNSA. The CDR3 DNA reads as TGTGCCAGCAGCGCGGACAGGGCCTCTAGCACAGATACGCAGTATTTT. Translation gives CASSADRASSTDTQYF.

J is TRBJ2-1 and V is TRBV30; TRBD1 aligns across 7 bases. The germline CDR1 and CDR2 sequences are GTSNPN and SVGIG (reference sequence). The CDR3 loop spans 13 amino acids. The V gene end was trimmed by 5 bases and the J gene end by 7 bases; junction bases not matched to a gene: 8. For the CDR3, the DNA is TGTGCCTGGTCCGGAACAGGGGTAAATGAGCAGTTCTTC. Its protein product is CAWSGTGVNEQFF.

The chain links TRBV7-8 to TRBJ2-6; 11 positions match TRBD1. The CDR3 consists of 17 residues. The germline V gene encodes CDR1 SGHVS and CDR2 FQNEAQ. With 3 bases clipped from V and 0 bases from J, the junction kept 1 base outside the gene matches. The CDR3 nucleotides read TGTGCCAGCAGCTTTGGGACAGGGGGCTCTGGGGCCAACGTCCTGACTTTC. Its translation is CASSFGTGGSGANVLTF.

The chain carries TRBV10-3 and TRBJ2-3; TRBD2 is a possible D gene (6 bases). The CDR3 extends over 15 amino acids. The germline gives CDR1 ENHRY, CDR2 SYGVKD. The V and J ends lost 2 bases and 2 bases respectively, with 11 bases between them. The CDR3 loop reads CAISEGGGFTDTQYF. CDR3 bases: TGTGCCATCAGTGAGGGCGGAGGGTTCACAGATACGCAGTATTTT.

The chain uses TRBV7-9 and TRBJ1-1, with D uncertain. The CDR3 runs to 13 residues. The germline gives CDR1 SEHNR, CDR2 FQNEAQ (reference sequence). With 1 base removed from V and 2 bases from J, the gap between germline ends came to 5 bases. The CDR3 DNA sequence: TGTGCCAGCAGCTTAGTTGTAAACACTGAAGCTTTCTTT. It encodes CASSLVVNTEAFF.

The table lists this clone with a few counts. This chain links TRBV6-5 with TRBJ1-4, with D uncertain. Germline V gene lookup returns CDR1 MNHEY and CDR2 SVGAGI. Trimming cost V 7 bases and J 7 bases, with 16 bases left between them. CDR3 size: 14 residues. The CDR3 nucleotides read TGTGCCAGCACAGTTGGGGTTATTCTTGAAAAACTGTTTTTT. Its protein is CASTVGVILEKLFF.

This clone was picked up one time. V usage is TRBV4-2 and J usage is TRBJ2-7, with 9 bases identical to TRBD1. CDR1 is LGHNA, CDR2 YNFKEQ, per germline. With 1 base clipped from V and 6 bases from J, the junction kept 13 bases outside the gene matches. The CDR3 is made up of 17 amino acids. The CDR3 is CASSQAVVGQGPGEQYF. In DNA form, the CDR3 reads TGTGCCAGCAGCCAAGCGGTGGTGGGACAGGGCCCCGGCGAGCAGTACTTC.

The rearrangement joins TRBV15 to TRBJ2-1, with D unclear. The CDR3 spans 16 residues. Trimming pared 0 bases from V and 0 bases from J, leaving 9 bases between. Germline-derived CDR1 and CDR2 are LNHNV and YYDKDF (reference sequence). For the CDR3, the DNA is TGTGCCACCAGCAGAGATCTGGAGAGCTCCTACAATGAGCAGTTCTTC. Translation gives CATSRDLESSYNEQFF.

The V call is TRBV18, the J call TRBJ2-7, with a possible D match to TRBD1 (6 bases). V was clipped by 0 bases and J by 6 bases, with 15 bases between them. The V gene's germline CDR1 is KGHSH and CDR2 LQKENI. CDR3 length: 15 residues. The CDR3 sequence is CASSPPQGSGGEQYF. The CDR3 bases are TGTGCCAGCTCACCACCCCAGGGGTCGGGCGGCGAGCAGTACTTC.

The chain links TRBV28 to TRBJ2-3; 9 nucleotides line up with TRBD2. In germline, CDR1 is MDHEN, CDR2 SYDVKM. This CDR3 is built from 17 residues. Losses at the gene ends were 6 bases for V and 2 bases for J; bases not matched to a gene: 12. The CDR3 DNA follows: TGTGCCAGCAGGTACCAACTAGCGGGTCAGATCACAGATACGCAGTATTTT. It yields the protein CASRYQLAGQITDTQYF.

This clone was picked up a small number of times. V gene TRBV5-4 combines with J gene TRBJ2-2; D is tentatively TRBD1 or TRBD2 (5 bases each). V lost 4 bases, J lost 6 bases, and 16 bases lay in between. The CDR3 extends over 15 amino acids. Germline V gives CDR1 SGHNT, CDR2 YYREEE (reference sequence). For the CDR3, the DNA is TGTGCCAGCAGCCAAAAGGACGGGACGCCCGGGGAGCTGTTTTTT. This encodes CASSQKDGTPGELFF.